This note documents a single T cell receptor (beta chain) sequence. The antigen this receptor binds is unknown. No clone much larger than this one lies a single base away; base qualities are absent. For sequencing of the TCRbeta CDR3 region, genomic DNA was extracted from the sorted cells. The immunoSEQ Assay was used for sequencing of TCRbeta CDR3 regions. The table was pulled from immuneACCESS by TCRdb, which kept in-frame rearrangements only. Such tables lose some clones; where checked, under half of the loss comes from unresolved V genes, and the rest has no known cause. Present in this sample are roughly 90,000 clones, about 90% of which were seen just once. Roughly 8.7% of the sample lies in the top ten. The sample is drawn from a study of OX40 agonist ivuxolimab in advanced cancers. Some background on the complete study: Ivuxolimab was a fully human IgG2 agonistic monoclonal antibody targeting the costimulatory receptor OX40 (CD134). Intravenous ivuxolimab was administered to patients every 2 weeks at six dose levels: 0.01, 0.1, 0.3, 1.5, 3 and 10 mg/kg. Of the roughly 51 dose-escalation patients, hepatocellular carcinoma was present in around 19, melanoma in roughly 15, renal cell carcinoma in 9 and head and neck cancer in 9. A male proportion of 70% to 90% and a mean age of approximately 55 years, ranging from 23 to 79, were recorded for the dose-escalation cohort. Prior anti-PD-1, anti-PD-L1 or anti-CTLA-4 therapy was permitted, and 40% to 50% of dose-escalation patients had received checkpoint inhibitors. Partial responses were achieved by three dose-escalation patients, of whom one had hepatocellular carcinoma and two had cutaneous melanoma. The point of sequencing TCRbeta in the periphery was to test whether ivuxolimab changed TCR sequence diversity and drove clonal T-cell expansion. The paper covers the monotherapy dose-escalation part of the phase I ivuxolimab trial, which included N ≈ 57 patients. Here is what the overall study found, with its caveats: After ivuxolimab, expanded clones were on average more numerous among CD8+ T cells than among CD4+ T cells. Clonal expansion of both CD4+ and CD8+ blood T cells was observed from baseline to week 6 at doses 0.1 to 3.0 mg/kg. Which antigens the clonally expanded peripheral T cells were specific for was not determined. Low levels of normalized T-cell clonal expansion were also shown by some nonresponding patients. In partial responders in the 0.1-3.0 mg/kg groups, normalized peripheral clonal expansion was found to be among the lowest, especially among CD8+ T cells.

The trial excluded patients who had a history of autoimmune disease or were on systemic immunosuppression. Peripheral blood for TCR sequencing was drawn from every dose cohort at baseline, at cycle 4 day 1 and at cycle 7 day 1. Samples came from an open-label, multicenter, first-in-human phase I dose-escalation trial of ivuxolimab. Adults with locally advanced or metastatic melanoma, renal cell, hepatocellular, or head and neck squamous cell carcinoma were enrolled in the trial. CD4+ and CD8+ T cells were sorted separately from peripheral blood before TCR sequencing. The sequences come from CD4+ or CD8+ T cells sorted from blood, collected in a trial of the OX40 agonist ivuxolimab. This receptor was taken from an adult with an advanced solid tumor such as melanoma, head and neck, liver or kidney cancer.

CDR3 region: CASSSGTESQPQHF. The DNA sequence reads TGTGCCAGCAGTTCCGGGACTGAGTCTCAGCCCCAGCATTTT. Recombination joined TRBV27 with TRBJ1-5; TRBD1 is possibly the D segment (5 matching bases). V loses 4 bases, J loses 6 bases, and the germline ends lie 13 bases apart. The CDR3 starts with the cysteine, ends with the phenylalanine, and has 14 residues. The sequence is cut down to CDR3 DNA, 42 bases in frame from base 1. Looking up the germline V gene (reference sequence) yields CDR1 MNHEY and CDR2 SMNVEV.